What follows are 22 T cell receptor beta chains derived from one specimen sequenced in a study of blood T cell repertoires in COVID-19. TCRdb keeps only in-frame clones here, not all; method: immunoSEQ multiplex PCR. The sample has approximately 130,000 clones, 85% to 90% seen once. The specimen sequenced was peripheral blood. These receptors originate from a man aged 65-85 years with active or convalescent COVID-19.

The rearrangement joins TRBV10-3 to TRBJ1-1; TRBD1 might be the D (6 bases). The CDR3 covers 11 residues. The germline V gene has CDR1 ENHRY and CDR2 SYGVKD. Trimming took 8 bases from V and 6 from J, leaving 10 bases between them. CDR3 protein: CAILQGSEAFF. CDR3 sequence (DNA): TGTGCCATCCTACAGGGCTCTGAAGCTTTCTTT.

The CDR3 DNA is TGTGCCAGCAGCCATCAGGGCTTCGAGCAGTACTTC. Protein sequence: CASSHQGFEQYF. The chain is built from TRBV14 and TRBJ2-7, with D perhaps TRBD1 (5 bases). The CDR3 runs 12 residues. Germline V gene sequence: CDR1 SGHDN, CDR2 FVKESK. V lost 3 bases and J 6 bases, leaving 9 bases between the germline ends.

This clone was seen only a few times. The chain recombines TRBV7-9 with TRBJ1-2; the match to TRBD1 covers 12 bases. From germline, CDR1 is SEHNR and CDR2 FQNEAQ (reference sequence). The CDR3 extends over 19 amino acids. V lost 1 base and J lost 5; bases outside the gene matches: 14. The CDR3 reads CASSLVTGQGAVQFYGYTF. The CDR3 DNA follows: TGTGCCAGCAGCTTAGTGACGGGACAGGGGGCGGTTCAATTTTATGGCTACACCTTC.

V and J are TRBV28 and TRBJ1-4; D remains ambiguous. Germline V gene data show CDR1 as MDHEN and CDR2 as SYDVKM. CDR3 length equals 14 residues. V was cut by 2 bases and J by 5 bases, with 9 bases left in between. CDR3 protein: CASSLVQRNEKLFF. Here the CDR3 DNA reads TGTGCCAGCAGTTTAGTACAGAGAAATGAAAAACTGTTTTTT.

This CDR3 reads CSVYVQANEQYF. Here the CDR3 DNA reads TGCAGCGTATACGTCCAGGCGAACGAGCAGTACTTC. This chain links TRBV29-1 with TRBJ2-7; D unclear. The CDR3 totals 12 residues. V lost 6 bases and J lost 5, with 14 bases in between. The germline CDR1 and CDR2 sequences are SQVTM and ANQGSEA.

This rearrangement joins TRBV19 to TRBJ1-5; D may be TRBD1 (6 bases). The CDR3 spans 16 residues. In germline, CDR1 is LNHDA, CDR2 SQIVND (reference sequence). Trimming stripped 0 bases from V and 3 bases from J, with 12 bases between. CDR3 in DNA: TGTGCCAGTAGTATAGAGTCCAGGGGATTCAATCAGCCCCAGCATTTT. Translating it yields CASSIESRGFNQPQHF.

The chain joins TRBV7-2 to TRBJ1-6, with TRBD1 as a possible D gene (5 bases). CDR1 is SGHTA and CDR2 is FQGNSA in the germline V gene. Between the trimmed V and J ends, which lost 2 bases and 9 bases, there was a span of 8 bases. The CDR3 has 13 amino acids. DNA of the CDR3: TGTGCCAGCAGCTTAACGGGGGTTTCACCCCTCCACTTT. It translates to CASSLTGVSPLHF.

The V call is TRBV18, the J call TRBJ2-7, with D possibly matching TRBD2 (7 bases). Trimming stripped 1 base from V and 3 bases from J, with 13 bases between. This CDR3 region has 15 residues. Germline V gene sequence: CDR1 KGHSH, CDR2 LQKENI. The CDR3 DNA is TGTGCCAGCTCACCACTGGGGGGGGCGGTCTACGAGCAGTACTTC. Its protein is CASSPLGGAVYEQYF.

This clone was seen just once. The chain couples TRBV30 to TRBJ1-5, with D maybe TRBD1 (6 bases). Trimming left V 5 bases short and J 3 bases short, with 8 bases between. Germline CDR1 is GTSNPN and CDR2 is SVGIG (reference sequence). CDR3 size: 12 residues. This CDR3 is CAWQGSNQPQHF. CDR3 in DNA: TGTGCCTGGCAGGGGTCCAATCAGCCCCAGCATTTT.

The chain has TRBV7-9 and TRBJ2-7, with 8 bases lining up with TRBD1. V shed 5 bases, J shed 0 bases, and the junction held 6 bases outside the gene matches. The CDR3 consists of 15 residues. Germline V CDR1 and CDR2: SEHNR, FQNEAQ (reference sequence). CDR3 region: CASSNQGAFSYEQYF. CDR3 bases: TGTGCCAGCAGCAACCAGGGGGCCTTCTCCTACGAGCAGTACTTC. The full variable domain, completed using reference TRBV7-9 and TRBJ2-7, is DTGVSQNPRHKITKRGQNVTFRCDPISEHNRLYWYRQTLGQGPEFLTYFQNEAQLEKSRLLSDRFSAERPKGSFSTLEIQRTEQGDSAMYLCASSNQGAFSYEQYFGPGTRLTVT.

J is TRBJ1-1 and V is TRBV3-1 (or the pseudogene TRBV3-2); D is undetermined. The CDR3 covers 12 residues. Trimming removed 2 bases at V and 7 bases at J, with 8 bases between. Germline V CDR1 and CDR2: LGHDT, YNNKEL (reference sequence). The CDR3 DNA follows: TGTGCCAGCAGCCAAAGAGTTAGTGAAGCTTTCTTT. It specifies CASSQRVSEAFF.

The chain carries TRBV9 and TRBJ2-3, with 8 bases lining up with TRBD2. Per the germline V gene, CDR1 is SGDLS and CDR2 is YYNGEE. This CDR3 contains 15 residues. J lost 8 bases, V lost 4 bases, and 12 bases had no gene match. DNA of the CDR3: TGTGCCAGCAGCTTAGAGGTAGCGGGAAGCGGTACGCAGTATTTT. Translation: CASSLEVAGSGTQYF.

The V and J genes are TRBV6-6 and TRBJ1-1; no definite D call. V lost 7 bases to trimming and J lost 5 bases, with 14 bases between them. This CDR3 region has 13 residues. In germline, CDR1 is MNHNY, CDR2 SVGAGI (reference sequence). CDR3: CASTEQSGTEAFF. CDR3 in DNA: TGTGCCAGCACAGAGCAATCGGGGACTGAAGCTTTCTTT.

This clone was detected only a few times. The rearrangement uses TRBV3-1 (or the pseudogene TRBV3-2) and TRBJ2-7; 11 bases agree with TRBD2. V lost 4 bases and J lost 6; bases outside the gene matches: 8. Germline V CDR1 and CDR2: LGHDT, YNNKEL (reference sequence). The CDR3 runs 15 residues. The DNA of the CDR3 is TGTGCCAGCAGCCCTTTAGCGGGAGGGGCGAGCGAGCAGTACTTC. It translates to CASSPLAGGASEQYF.

The genes are TRBV6-5 and TRBJ2-1; weak D call: TRBD2 (6 bases). Germline V gene sequence: CDR1 MNHEY, CDR2 SVGAGI. Trimming left V 5 bases short and J 9 bases short, with 11 bases between. The CDR3 contains 12 residues. CDR3 bases: TGTGCCAGCAGTCCCCCCGGGAGTGAGCAGTTCTTC. Protein product: CASSPPGSEQFF.

The chain carries TRBV2 and TRBJ2-1; D unresolved. Trimming removed 7 bases at V and 3 bases at J, with 13 bases between. The V gene's germline CDR1 is SNHLY and CDR2 FYNNEI. The CDR3 runs 14 residues. CDR3 bases: TGTGCCAGCAAAGTCACGTGGAGCTACAATGAGCAGTTCTTC. This sequence encodes CASKVTWSYNEQFF.

This clone was observed a single time. The chain uses TRBV7-8 and TRBJ1-5; D is unclear. V was pared by 5 bases and J by 7 bases, with 9 bases between. Germline loops: CDR1 SGHVS, CDR2 FQNEAQ. The length of the CDR3 is 12 residues. The CDR3 here is CASSPQFQPQHF. Written as DNA, the CDR3 is TGTGCCAGCAGCCCGCAGTTCCAGCCCCAGCATTTT.

This clone appeared once. The CDR3 DNA reads as TGTGCCAGCAGCATCGGGGAGACCCAGTACTTC. Translation gives CASSIGETQYF. This chain links TRBV5-6 with TRBJ2-5, with D unclear. The germline CDR1 and CDR2 sequences are SGHDT and YYEEEE. Trimming stripped 4 bases from V and 5 bases from J, with 6 bases between. The CDR3 length is 11 residues. The entire variable domain, with the rest obtained from reference TRBV5-6 and TRBJ2-5, is as follows: DAGVTQSPTHLIKTRGQQVTLRCSPKSGHDTVSWYQQALGQGPQFIFQYYEEEERQRGNFPDRFSGHQFPNYSSELNVNALLLGDSALYLCASSIGETQYFGPGTRLLVL.

The chain couples TRBV4-2 to TRBJ2-7, with D maybe TRBD1 (5 bases). This CDR3 is built from 15 residues. Per the germline V gene, CDR1 is LGHNA and CDR2 is YNFKEQ. Trimming removed 0 bases at V and 5 bases at J, with 14 bases between. CDR3 DNA: TGTGCCAGCAGCCAAGAGGGCAGGGAACTCGACGAGCAGTACTTC. Its translation: CASSQEGRELDEQYF.

The chain employs TRBV2 and TRBJ2-7, with 7 bases identical to TRBD1. The germline V gene encodes CDR1 SNHLY and CDR2 FYNNEI. J lost 2 bases, V lost 9 bases, and 4 bases had no gene match. This CDR3 contains 12 residues. The CDR3: CASTGDTYEQYF. The CDR3 DNA is TGTGCCAGTACAGGGGATACCTACGAGCAGTACTTC.

The V gene is TRBV5-1, the J gene TRBJ1-5; 7 nucleotides align to TRBD1. The CDR3 length is 13 residues. Germline trimming cut 5 bases from V and 6 bases from J; bases unmatched to any gene: 5. Germline lookup yields CDR1 SGHRS and CDR2 YFSETQ. DNA of the CDR3: TGCGCCAGCAGTTCTACAGGGGCTCAGCCCCAGCATTTT. Its translation: CASSSTGAQPQHF.

The chain joins TRBV3-1 (or the pseudogene TRBV3-2) to TRBJ1-5; D is unresolved. V lost 1 base, J lost 2 bases, and 9 bases lay in between. Germline-derived CDR1 and CDR2 are LGHDT and YNNKEL (reference sequence). This CDR3 has 15 residues. The CDR3 reads CASSQGGVGNQPQHF. For the CDR3, the DNA is TGTGCCAGCAGCCAAGGAGGCGTCGGCAATCAGCCCCAGCATTTT.